One sample yielded the 11 T cell receptor beta chains listed below, sequenced in a study of T cells in Graves' hyperthyroidism and ophthalmopathy. TCR beta CDR3 regions were amplified from RNA. The TCR CDR3 first-round RT-PCR relied on the HTBI primer set. TCRdb used MiXCR to reprocess the multiplex PCR reads, holding one entry per CDR3 protein. This table holds roughly 580,000 distinct CDR3 sequences, around 45% found once. Sequencing input: peripheral blood or thyroid tissue (not recorded which). The receptor set was obtained from a woman aged 18 to 35 with Graves' hyperthyroidism.

This chain connects TRBV14 to TRBJ2-3; no clear D. The V gene lost 4 bases and the J gene lost 0 bases, with 2 bases spanning the gap. Per germline, CDR1 SGHDN and CDR2 FVKESK. The CDR3 contains 12 residues. The CDR3 reads CASSRSTDTQYF. For the CDR3, the DNA is TGTGCCAGCAGCCGCAGCACAGATACGCAGTATTTT.

V usage is TRBV29-1 and J usage is TRBJ2-7; 8 bases are shared with TRBD1. The CDR3 length is 14 residues. Trimming took 6 bases from V and 3 from J; bases not matched to a gene: 10. CDR1 and CDR2 (germline): SQVTM, ANQGSEA. The CDR3 bases are TGCAGCGTCAATGGGGGGACAGGTTTCTACGAGCAGTACTTC. Translation gives CSVNGGTGFYEQYF.

In its sample, this clonotype was seen many times. The CDR3 reads CSVGPGQMNTEAFF. The CDR3 region has the DNA TGCAGCGTTGGCCCGGGACAGATGAACACTGAAGCTTTCTTT. The chain links TRBV29-1 to TRBJ1-1; 7 bases align to TRBD1. CDR3 length: 14 residues. Germline V gene data show CDR1 as SQVTM and CDR2 as ANQGSEA. With V trimmed by 4 bases and J by 0 bases, 5 bases remained unmatched.

The table lists this clonotype with a few counts. The gene calls are TRBV12-3 or TRBV12-4 and TRBJ2-2, with a possible D match to TRBD1 (6 bases). The CDR3 is 14 amino acids. Trimming removed 4 bases from V and 3 bases from J, with 9 bases in between. Written as DNA, the CDR3 is TGTGCCAGCAGTTACGGACAGTACACCGGGGAGCTGTTTTTT. This codes for CASSYGQYTGELFF.

This clonotype occurred many times. This rearrangement joins TRBV20-1 to TRBJ2-7; TRBD1 is a possible D gene (7 bases). Germline V gene lookup returns CDR1 DFQATT and CDR2 SNEGSKA (reference sequence). The CDR3 sequence is 12 residues long. The ends were cut back, 6 bases at V and 4 bases at J, with 13 bases in the middle. The chain's CDR3 is CSAPTGRYEQYF. The CDR3 DNA is TGCAGTGCGCCGACAGGGAGGTACGAGCAGTACTTC.

V usage is TRBV29-1 and J usage is TRBJ2-6, with D perhaps matching TRBD1 (5 bases). The CDR3 length is 15 residues. The V end was cut by 3 bases, the J end by 0 bases, with 9 bases between. CDR1 is SQVTM and CDR2 is ANQGSEA in the germline V gene. This CDR3 is CSVDRAPSGANVLTF. The CDR3 DNA sequence: TGCAGCGTTGACAGGGCACCCTCTGGGGCCAACGTCCTGACTTTC.

This clonotype was seen at least ten times. V usage is TRBV7-9 and J usage is TRBJ2-7; D is ambiguous. CDR3 length: 13 amino acids. V was shortened by 0 bases and J by 3 bases, with 6 bases between the two germline ends. Germline V gene data show CDR1 as SEHNR and CDR2 as FQNEAQ (reference sequence). The DNA for the CDR3 is TGTGCCAGCAGCTTAGCGCCCCACTACGAGCAGTACTTC. Its translation is CASSLAPHYEQYF.

The gene calls are TRBV5-5 and TRBJ2-7; the match to TRBD2 covers 7 bases. Germline CDR1 and CDR2: SGHKS and YYEKEE (reference sequence). The V and J ends lost 4 bases and 2 bases, in that order; junction bases with no gene match: 9. CDR3 size: 15 residues. CDR3 amino acids: CASSPRGAGAYEQYF. Here the CDR3 DNA reads TGTGCCAGCAGCCCTAGGGGCGCGGGAGCCTACGAGCAGTACTTC.

To note about this clonotype: This sequence may be a read error, since a much larger clone differs from it by one base. V is TRBV2 and J is TRBJ2-5, with 7 bases fitting TRBD1. The better agreement between TRBJ2-7 and the DNA end casts doubt on the J call. The CDR3 is 14 amino acids. Germline V gene sequence: CDR1 SNHLY, CDR2 FYNNEI. CDR3 residues: CASSETGRKYEQYF. The CDR3 nucleotides read TGTGCCAGCAGTGAGACAGGGCGGAAGTACGAGCAGTACTTC.

The chain joins TRBV10-3 to TRBJ1-1; D is unclear. Deletions cut 6 bases from V and 6 bases from J, with 11 bases between. CDR3 length equals 12 residues. CDR1 and CDR2 (germline): ENHRY, SYGVKD. The CDR3 spells CAISAGFAEAFF. DNA of the CDR3: TGTGCCATCAGCGCCGGGTTCGCTGAAGCTTTCTTT.

The chain recombines TRBV5-1 with TRBJ2-5, with 7 bases aligning to TRBD1. Losses at the gene ends were 4 bases for V and 1 base for J; bases not matched to a gene: 7. This CDR3 region has 15 residues. CDR1 is SGHRS and CDR2 is YFSETQ in the germline V gene. The CDR3 bases are TGCGCCAGCAGCGCCAGGACAGGAGGCCAAGAGACCCAGTACTTC. Translating gives CASSARTGGQETQYF.